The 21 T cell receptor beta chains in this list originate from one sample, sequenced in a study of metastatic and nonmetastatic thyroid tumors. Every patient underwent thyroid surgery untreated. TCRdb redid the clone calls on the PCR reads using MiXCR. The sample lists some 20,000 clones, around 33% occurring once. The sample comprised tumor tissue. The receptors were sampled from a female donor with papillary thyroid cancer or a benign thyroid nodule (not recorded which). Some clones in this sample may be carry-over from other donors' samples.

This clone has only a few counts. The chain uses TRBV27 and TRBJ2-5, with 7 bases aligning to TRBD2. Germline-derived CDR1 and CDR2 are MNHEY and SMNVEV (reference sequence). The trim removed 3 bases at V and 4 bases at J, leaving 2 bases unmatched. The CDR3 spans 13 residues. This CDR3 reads CASSLRERETQYF. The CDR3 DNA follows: TGTGCCAGCAGTTTGCGGGAGAGAGAGACCCAGTACTTC.

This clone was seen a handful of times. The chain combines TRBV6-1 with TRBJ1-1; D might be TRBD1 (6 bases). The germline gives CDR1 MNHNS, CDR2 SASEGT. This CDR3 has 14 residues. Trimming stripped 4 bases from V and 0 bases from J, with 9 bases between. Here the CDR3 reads CASSARDMNTEAFF. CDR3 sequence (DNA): TGTGCCAGCAGTGCCAGGGACATGAACACTGAAGCTTTCTTT.

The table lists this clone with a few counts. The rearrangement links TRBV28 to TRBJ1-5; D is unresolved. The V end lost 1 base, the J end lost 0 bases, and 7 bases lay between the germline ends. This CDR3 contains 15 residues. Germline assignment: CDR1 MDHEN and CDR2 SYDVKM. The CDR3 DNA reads TGTGCCAGCAGTTTATTTCGGAATAGCAATCAGCCCCAGCATTTT. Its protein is CASSLFRNSNQPQHF.

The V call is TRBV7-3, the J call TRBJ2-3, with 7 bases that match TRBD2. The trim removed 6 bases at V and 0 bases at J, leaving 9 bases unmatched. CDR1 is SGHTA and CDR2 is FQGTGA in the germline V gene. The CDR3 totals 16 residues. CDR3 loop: CASSPGLGTSTDTQYF. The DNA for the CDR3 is TGTGCCAGCAGTCCAGGACTAGGTACTAGCACAGATACGCAGTATTTT.

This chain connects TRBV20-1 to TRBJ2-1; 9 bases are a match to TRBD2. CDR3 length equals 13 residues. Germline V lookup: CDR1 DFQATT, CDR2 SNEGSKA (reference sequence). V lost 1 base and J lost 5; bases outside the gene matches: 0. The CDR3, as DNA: TGCAGTGCTAGAGGACTAGCGGACAATGAGCAGTTCTTC. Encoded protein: CSARGLADNEQFF.

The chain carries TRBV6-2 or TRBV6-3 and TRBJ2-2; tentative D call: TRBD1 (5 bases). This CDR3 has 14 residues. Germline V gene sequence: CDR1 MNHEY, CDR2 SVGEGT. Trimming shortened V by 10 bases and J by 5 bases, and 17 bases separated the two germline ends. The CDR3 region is CAISPQGETGELFF. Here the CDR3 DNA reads TGTGCCATCTCCCCCCAGGGTGAAACCGGGGAGCTGTTTTTT.

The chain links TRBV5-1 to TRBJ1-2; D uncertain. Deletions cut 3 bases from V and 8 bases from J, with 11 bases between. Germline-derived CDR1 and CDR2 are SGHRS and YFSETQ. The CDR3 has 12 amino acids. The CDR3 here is CASSSNRGGYTF. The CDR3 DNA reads TGCGCCAGCAGCTCCAATAGAGGCGGCTACACCTTC.

The CDR3 sequence is CASSPRRDEQFF. The CDR3 bases are TGTGCCAGCAGCCCCAGGAGGGATGAGCAGTTCTTC. This rearrangement joins TRBV3-1 to TRBJ2-1, with D maybe TRBD2 (6 bases). Trimming shortened V by 4 bases and J by 8 bases, and 9 bases separated the two germline ends. The length of the CDR3 is 12 residues. Per the germline V gene, CDR1 is LGHDT and CDR2 is YNNKEL (reference sequence).

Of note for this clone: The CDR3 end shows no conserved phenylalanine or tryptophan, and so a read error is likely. The CDR3 loop reads CASSQGDSSSYEQYS. The CDR3, as DNA: TGTGCCAGCAGCCAAGGGGACAGCAGCTCCTACGAGCAGTACTCC. The chain employs TRBV3-1 and TRBJ2-7; 7 bases are shared with TRBD1. Germline CDR1 reads LGHDT; CDR2 reads YNNKEL (reference sequence). The CDR3 contains 15 residues. The V segment lost 1 base and the J segment 0 bases; nucleotides outside the gene matches: 3.

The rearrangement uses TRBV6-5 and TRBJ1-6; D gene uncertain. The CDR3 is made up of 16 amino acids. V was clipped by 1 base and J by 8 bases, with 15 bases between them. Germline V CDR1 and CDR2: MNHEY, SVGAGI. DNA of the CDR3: TGTGCCAGCAGTTACTTCCGGGAGAGAGGCCATTCACCCCTCCACTTT. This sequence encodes CASSYFRERGHSPLHF.

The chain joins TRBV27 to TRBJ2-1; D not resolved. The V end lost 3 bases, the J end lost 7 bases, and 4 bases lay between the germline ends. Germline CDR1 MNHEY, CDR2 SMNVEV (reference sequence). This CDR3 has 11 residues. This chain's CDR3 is CASSLRNEQFF. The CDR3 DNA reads TGTGCCAGCAGTTTGCGGAATGAGCAGTTCTTC.

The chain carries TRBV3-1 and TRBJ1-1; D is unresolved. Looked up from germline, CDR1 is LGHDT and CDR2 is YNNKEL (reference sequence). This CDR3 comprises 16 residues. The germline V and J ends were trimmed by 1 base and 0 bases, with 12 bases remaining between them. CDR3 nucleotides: TGTGCCAGCAGCCAAGTTCCCATCTGGATGAACACTGAAGCTTTCTTT. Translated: CASSQVPIWMNTEAFF.

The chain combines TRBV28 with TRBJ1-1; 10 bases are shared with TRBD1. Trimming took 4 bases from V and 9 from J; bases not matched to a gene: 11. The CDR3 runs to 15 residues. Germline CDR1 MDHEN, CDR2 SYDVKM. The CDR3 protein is CASSSLTGGAEKAFF. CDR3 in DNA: TGTGCCAGCAGTTCATTGACAGGGGGCGCAGAGAAAGCTTTCTTT.

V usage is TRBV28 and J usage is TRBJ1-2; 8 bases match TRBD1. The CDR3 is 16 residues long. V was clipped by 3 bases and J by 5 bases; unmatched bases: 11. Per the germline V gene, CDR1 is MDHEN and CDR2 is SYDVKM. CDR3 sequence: CASSFAVTGGGYGYTF. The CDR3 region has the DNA TGTGCCAGCAGTTTTGCTGTTACAGGGGGTGGGTATGGCTACACCTTC.

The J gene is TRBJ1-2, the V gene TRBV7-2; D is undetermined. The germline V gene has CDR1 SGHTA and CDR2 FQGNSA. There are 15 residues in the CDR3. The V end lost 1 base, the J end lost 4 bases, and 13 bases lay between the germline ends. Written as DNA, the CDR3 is TGTGCCAGCAGCTTAGAGTCCCACAGAAGCTATGGCTACACCTTC. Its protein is CASSLESHRSYGYTF.

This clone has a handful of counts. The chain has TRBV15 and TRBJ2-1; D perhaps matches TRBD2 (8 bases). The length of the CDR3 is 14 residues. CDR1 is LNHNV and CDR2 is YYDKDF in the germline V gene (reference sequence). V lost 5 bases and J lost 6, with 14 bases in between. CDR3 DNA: TGTGCCACCAGCGCACAGGGGACTAGCAATGAGCAGTTCTTC. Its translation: CATSAQGTSNEQFF. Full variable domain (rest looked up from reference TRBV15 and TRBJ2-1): DAMVIQNPRYQVTQFGKPVTLSCSQTLNHNVMYWYQQKSSQAPKLLFHYYDKDFNNEADTPDNFQSRRPNTSFCFLDIRSPGLGDTAMYLCATSAQGTSNEQFFGPGTRLTVL.

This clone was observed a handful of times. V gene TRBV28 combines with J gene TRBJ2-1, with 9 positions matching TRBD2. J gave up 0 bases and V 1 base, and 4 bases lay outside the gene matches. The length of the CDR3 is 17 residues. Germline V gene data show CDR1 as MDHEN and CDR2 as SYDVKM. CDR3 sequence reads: CASSLLVSGSSYNEQFF. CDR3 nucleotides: TGTGCCAGCAGTTTATTGGTTAGCGGGAGCTCCTACAATGAGCAGTTCTTC.

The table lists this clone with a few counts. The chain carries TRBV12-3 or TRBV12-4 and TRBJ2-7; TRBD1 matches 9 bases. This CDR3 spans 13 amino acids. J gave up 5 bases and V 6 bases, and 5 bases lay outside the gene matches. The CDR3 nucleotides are TGTGCCAGCAGGCGGACAGGGGTGGACGAGCAGTACTTC. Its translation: CASRRTGVDEQYF.

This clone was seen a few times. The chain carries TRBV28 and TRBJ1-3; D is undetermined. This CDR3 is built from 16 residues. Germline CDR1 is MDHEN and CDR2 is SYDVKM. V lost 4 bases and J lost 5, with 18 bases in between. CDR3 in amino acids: CASSSPRRFGRNTIYF. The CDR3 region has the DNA TGTGCCAGCAGTTCCCCCCGGAGGTTCGGTAGAAACACCATATATTTT.

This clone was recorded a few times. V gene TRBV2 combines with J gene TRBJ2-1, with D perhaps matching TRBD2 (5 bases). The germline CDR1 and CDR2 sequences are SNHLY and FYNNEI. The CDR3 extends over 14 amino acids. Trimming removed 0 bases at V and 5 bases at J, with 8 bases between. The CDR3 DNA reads TGTGCCAGCAGTGAAGCAGGACTTAACAATGAGCAGTTCTTC. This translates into CASSEAGLNNEQFF.

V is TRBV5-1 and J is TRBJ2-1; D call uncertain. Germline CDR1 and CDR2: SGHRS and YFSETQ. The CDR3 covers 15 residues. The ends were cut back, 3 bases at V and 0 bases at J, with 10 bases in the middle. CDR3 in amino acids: CASSSTGSSYNEQFF. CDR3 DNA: TGCGCCAGCAGCTCGACTGGAAGCTCCTACAATGAGCAGTTCTTC.